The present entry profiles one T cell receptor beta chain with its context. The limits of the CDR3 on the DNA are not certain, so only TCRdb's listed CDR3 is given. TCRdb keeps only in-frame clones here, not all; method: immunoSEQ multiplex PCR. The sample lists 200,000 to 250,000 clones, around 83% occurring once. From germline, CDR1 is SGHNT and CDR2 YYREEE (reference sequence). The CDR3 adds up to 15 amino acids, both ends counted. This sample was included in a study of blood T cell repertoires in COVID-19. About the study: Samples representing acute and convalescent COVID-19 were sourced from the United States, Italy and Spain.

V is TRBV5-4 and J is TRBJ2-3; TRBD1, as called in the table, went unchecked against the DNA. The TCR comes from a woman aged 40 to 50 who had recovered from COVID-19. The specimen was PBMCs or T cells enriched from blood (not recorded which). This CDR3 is CASSFWTRPTDTQYF.